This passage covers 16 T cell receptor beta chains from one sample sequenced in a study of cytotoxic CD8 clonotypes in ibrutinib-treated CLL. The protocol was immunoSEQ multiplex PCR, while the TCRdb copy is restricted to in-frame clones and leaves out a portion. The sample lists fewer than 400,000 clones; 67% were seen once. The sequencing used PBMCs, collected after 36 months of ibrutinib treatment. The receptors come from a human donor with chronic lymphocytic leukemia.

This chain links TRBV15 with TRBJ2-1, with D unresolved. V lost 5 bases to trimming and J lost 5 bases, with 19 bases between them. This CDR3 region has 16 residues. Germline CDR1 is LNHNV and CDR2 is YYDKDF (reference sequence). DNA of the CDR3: TGTGCCACCAGCCTTACCCTGCGAGAACAGAACAATGAGCAGTTCTTC. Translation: CATSLTLREQNNEQFF.

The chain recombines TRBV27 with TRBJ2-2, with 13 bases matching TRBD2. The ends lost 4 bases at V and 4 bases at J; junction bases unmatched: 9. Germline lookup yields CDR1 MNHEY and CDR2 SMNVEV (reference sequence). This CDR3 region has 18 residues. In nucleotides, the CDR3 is TGTGCCAGCAGTTCCCGCCGAACTAGCGGGAGGGGCACCGGGGAGCTGTTTTTT. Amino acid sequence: CASSSRRTSGRGTGELFF.

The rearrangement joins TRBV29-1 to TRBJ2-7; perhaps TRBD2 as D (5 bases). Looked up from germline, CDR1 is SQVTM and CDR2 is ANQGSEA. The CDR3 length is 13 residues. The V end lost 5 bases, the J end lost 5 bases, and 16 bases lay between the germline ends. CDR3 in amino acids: CSVRVPSLNEQYF. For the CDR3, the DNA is TGCAGCGTTCGGGTCCCTAGCTTAAACGAGCAGTACTTC.

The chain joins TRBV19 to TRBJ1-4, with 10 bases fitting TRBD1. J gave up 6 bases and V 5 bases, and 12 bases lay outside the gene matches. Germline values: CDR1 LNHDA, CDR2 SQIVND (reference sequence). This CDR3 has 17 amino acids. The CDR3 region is CASSQGTGVGQDEKLFF. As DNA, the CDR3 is TGTGCCAGTAGTCAGGGGACAGGGGTAGGTCAAGATGAAAAACTGTTTTTT.

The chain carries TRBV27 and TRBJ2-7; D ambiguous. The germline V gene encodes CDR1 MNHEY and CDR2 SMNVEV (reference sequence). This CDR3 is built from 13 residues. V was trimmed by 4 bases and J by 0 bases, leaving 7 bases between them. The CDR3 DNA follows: TGTGCCAGCAGTTCCCCTTACTCCTACGAGCAGTACTTC. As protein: CASSSPYSYEQYF.

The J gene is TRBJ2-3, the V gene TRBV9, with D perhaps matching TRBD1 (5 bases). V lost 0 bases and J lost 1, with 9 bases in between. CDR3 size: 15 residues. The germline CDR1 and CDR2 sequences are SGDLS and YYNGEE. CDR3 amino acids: CASSVGGAGTDTQYF. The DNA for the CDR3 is TGTGCCAGCAGCGTAGGTGGGGCAGGCACAGATACGCAGTATTTT.

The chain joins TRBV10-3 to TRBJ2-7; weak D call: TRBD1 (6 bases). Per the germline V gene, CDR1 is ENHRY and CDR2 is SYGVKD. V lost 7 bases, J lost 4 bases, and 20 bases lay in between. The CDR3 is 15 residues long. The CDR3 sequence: CAITHSARGPYEQYF. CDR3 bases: TGTGCCATCACCCACAGCGCCAGGGGACCATACGAGCAGTACTTC.

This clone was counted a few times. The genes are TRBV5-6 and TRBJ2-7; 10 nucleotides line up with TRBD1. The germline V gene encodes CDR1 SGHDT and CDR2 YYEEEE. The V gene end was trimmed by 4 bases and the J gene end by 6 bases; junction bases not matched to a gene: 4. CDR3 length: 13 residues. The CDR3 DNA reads TGTGCCAGCAGCCCCGGGACAGGGGTCGAGCAGTACTTC. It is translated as CASSPGTGVEQYF.

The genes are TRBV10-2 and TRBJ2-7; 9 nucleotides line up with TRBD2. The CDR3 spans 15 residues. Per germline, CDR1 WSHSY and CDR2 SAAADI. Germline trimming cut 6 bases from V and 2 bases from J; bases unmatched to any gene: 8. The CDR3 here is CASRSFGGRAYEQYF. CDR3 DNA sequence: TGCGCCAGCAGGAGTTTTGGCGGGAGGGCCTACGAGCAGTACTTC.

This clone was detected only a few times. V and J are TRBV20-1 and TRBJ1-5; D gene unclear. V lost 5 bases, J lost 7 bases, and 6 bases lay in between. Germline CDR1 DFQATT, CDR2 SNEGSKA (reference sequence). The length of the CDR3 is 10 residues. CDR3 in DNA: TGCAGTGCTGGGCCCCAGCCCCAGCATTTT. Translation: CSAGPQPQHF.

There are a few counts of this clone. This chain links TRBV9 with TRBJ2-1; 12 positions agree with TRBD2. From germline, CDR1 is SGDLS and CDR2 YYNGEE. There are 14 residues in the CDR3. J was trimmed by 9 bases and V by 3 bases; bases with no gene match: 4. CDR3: CASSATSGGSEQFF. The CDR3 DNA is TGTGCCAGCAGCGCGACTAGCGGGGGTTCTGAGCAGTTCTTC.

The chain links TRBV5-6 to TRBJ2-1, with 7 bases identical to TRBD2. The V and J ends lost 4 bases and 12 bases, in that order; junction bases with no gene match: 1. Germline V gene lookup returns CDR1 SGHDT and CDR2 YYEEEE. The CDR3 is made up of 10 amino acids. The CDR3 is CASSPGGQFF. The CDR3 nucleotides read TGTGCCAGCAGCCCGGGGGGGCAGTTCTTC. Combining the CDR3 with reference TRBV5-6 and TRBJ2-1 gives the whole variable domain DAGVTQSPTHLIKTRGQQVTLRCSPKSGHDTVSWYQQALGQGPQFIFQYYEEEERQRGNFPDRFSGHQFPNYSSELNVNALLLGDSALYLCASSPGGQFFGPGTRLTVL.

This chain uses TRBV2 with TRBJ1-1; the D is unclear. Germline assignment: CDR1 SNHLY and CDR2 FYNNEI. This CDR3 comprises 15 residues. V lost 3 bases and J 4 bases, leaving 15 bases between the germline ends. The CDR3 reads CASSELIGPGTEAFF. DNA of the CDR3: TGTGCCAGCAGTGAGTTGATTGGGCCAGGCACTGAAGCTTTCTTT.

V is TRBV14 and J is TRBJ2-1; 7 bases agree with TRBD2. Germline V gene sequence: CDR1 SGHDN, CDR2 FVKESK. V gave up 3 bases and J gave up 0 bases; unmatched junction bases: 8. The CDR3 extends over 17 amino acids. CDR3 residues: CASSQTLAVSSYNEQFF. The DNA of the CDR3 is TGTGCCAGCAGCCAGACCCTAGCGGTCAGCTCCTACAATGAGCAGTTCTTC.

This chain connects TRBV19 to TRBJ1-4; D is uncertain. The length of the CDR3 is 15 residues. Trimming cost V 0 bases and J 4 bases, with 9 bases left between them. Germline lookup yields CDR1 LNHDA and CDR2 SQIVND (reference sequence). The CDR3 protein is CASSIETAINEKLFF. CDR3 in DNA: TGTGCCAGTAGTATAGAGACGGCCATTAATGAAAAACTGTTTTTT. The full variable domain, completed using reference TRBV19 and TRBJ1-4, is DGGITQSPKYLFRKEGQNVTLSCEQNLNHDAMYWYRQDPGQGLRLIYYSQIVNDFQKGDIAEGYSVSREKKESFPLTVTSAQKNPTAFYLCASSIETAINEKLFFGSGTQLSVL.

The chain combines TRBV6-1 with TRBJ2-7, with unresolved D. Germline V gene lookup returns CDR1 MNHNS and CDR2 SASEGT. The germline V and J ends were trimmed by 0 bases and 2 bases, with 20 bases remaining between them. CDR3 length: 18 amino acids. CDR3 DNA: TGTGCCAGCAGTGAAGCGCGTAGGGTGTATGGCAGAACCTACGAGCAGTACTTC. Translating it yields CASSEARRVYGRTYEQYF.